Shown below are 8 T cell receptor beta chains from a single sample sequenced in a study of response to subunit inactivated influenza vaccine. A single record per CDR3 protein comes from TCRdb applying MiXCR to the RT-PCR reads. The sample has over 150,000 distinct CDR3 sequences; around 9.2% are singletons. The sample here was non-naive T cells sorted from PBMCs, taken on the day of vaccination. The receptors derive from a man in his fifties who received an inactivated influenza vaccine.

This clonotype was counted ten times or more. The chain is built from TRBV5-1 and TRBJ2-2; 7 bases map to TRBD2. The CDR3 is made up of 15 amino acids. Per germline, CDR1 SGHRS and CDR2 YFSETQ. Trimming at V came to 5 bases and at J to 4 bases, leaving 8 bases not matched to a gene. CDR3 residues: CASRTLASGTGELFF. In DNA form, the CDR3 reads TGCGCCAGCAGGACACTAGCGTCGGGCACCGGGGAGCTGTTTTTT. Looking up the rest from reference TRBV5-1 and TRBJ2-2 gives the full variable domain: KAGVTQTPRYLIKTRGQQVTLSCSPISGHRSVSWYQQTPGQGLQFLFEYFSETQRNKGNFPGRFSGRQFSNSRSEMNVSTLELGDSALYLCASRTLASGTGELFFGEGSRLTVL.

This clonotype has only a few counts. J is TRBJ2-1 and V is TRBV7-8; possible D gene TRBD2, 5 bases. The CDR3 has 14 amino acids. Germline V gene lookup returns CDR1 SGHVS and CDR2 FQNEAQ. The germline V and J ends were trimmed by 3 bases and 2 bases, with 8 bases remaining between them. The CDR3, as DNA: TGTGCCAGCAGCTTTCGGGGAACCTACAATGAGCAGTTCTTC. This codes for CASSFRGTYNEQFF.

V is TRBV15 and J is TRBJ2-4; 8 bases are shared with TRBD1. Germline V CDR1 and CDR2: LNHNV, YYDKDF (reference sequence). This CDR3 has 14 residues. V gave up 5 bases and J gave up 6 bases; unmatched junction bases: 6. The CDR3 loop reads CATSSWTGPNIQYF. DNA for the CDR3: TGTGCCACCAGCTCATGGACAGGGCCAAACATTCAGTACTTC.

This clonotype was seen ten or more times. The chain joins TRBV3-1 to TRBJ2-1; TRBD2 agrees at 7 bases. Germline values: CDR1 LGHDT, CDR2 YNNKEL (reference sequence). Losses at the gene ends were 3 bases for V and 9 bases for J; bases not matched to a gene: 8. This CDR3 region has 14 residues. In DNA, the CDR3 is TGTGCCAGCAGCCAGGATTGGAGCGGGACTGAGCAGTTCTTC. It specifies CASSQDWSGTEQFF.

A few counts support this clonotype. The CDR3 nucleotides are TGCAGTGCGAGAACCGGGACAGGCGTGTCACCCCTCCACTTT. As protein: CSARTGTGVSPLHF. The rearrangement uses TRBV20-1 and TRBJ1-6; 8 bases are shared with TRBD1. This CDR3 has 14 residues. With V trimmed by 6 bases and J by 10 bases, 11 bases remained unmatched. The V gene's germline CDR1 is DFQATT and CDR2 SNEGSKA (reference sequence).

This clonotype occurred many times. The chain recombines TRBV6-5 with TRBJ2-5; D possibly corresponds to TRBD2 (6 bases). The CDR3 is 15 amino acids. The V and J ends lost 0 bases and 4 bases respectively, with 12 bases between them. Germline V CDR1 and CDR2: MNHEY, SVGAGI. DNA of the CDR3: TGTGCCAGCAGTTACTCGACTGGGGGAGGAGAGACCCAGTACTTC. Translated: CASSYSTGGGETQYF.

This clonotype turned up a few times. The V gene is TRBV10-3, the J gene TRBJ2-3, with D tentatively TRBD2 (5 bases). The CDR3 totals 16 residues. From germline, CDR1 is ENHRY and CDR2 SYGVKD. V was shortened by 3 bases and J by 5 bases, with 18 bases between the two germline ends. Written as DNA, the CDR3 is TGTGCCATCAGTGACTCGACTATATTCGATGAAGATACGCAGTATTTT. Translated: CAISDSTIFDEDTQYF.

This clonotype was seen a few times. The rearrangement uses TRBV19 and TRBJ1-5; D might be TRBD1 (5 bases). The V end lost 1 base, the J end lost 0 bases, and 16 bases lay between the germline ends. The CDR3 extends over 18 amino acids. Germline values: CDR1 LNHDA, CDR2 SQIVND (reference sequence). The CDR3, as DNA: TGTGCCAGTAGTATAGGTGGCAGTGGGGCTTTTAGCAATCAGCCCCAGCATTTT. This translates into CASSIGGSGAFSNQPQHF.